Shown below are 14 T cell receptor beta chains from a single sample sequenced in a study of T cell responses to AZD1222 COVID-19 vaccine. The protocol was immunoSEQ multiplex PCR, while the TCRdb copy is restricted to in-frame clones and leaves out a portion. The sample includes some 96,000 clones, roughly 90% of them seen just once. The specimen was peripheral blood, collected on day 0 of AZD1222 vaccination. Source of these receptors: an adult in good health.

V usage is TRBV30 and J usage is TRBJ2-2; D gene uncertain. Deletions cut 8 bases from V and 5 bases from J, with 9 bases between. From germline, CDR1 is GTSNPN and CDR2 SVGIG (reference sequence). This CDR3 has 11 amino acids. The CDR3 loop is CAATWTGELFF. DNA for the CDR3: TGTGCCGCCACCTGGACCGGGGAGCTGTTTTTT.

The rearrangement uses TRBV7-9 and TRBJ1-2; no clear D. This CDR3 comprises 12 residues. Germline values: CDR1 SEHNR, CDR2 FQNEAQ (reference sequence). V dropped 7 bases and J dropped 9 bases, with 15 bases sitting between them. The CDR3 region has the DNA TGTGCCAGCACCTCCCTCCCGGATCGCTACACCTTC. Amino acids: CASTSLPDRYTF.

The CDR3 sequence: CASSPPGGGNEQFF. In DNA, the CDR3 is TGTGCCAGCTCACCACCAGGGGGCGGGAATGAGCAGTTCTTC. The V call is TRBV18, the J call TRBJ2-1; 7 positions match TRBD1. J was trimmed by 7 bases and V by 0 bases; bases with no gene match: 3. CDR3 length: 14 amino acids. Germline CDR1 KGHSH, CDR2 LQKENI.

The V gene is TRBV19, the J gene TRBJ1-2; D call uncertain. Germline values: CDR1 LNHDA, CDR2 SQIVND (reference sequence). V was trimmed by 8 bases and J by 8 bases, leaving 6 bases between them. This CDR3 comprises 9 residues. CDR3 nucleotides: TGTGCCAGTGGGAGCGGCTACACCTTC. Translating gives CASGSGYTF.

The chain combines TRBV5-4 with TRBJ2-1, with D possibly being TRBD2 (6 bases). CDR1 is SGHNT, CDR2 YYREEE, per germline (reference sequence). The CDR3 totals 15 residues. V was cut by 0 bases and J by 5 bases, with 12 bases left in between. CDR3 sequence reads: CASSLVGGSDNEQFF. CDR3 coding DNA: TGTGCCAGCAGCTTGGTCGGGGGTTCGGACAATGAGCAGTTCTTC. Based on the CDR3 plus reference TRBV5-4 and TRBJ2-1, the full variable domain is ETGVTQSPTHLIKTRGQQVTLRCSSQSGHNTVSWYQQALGQGPQFIFQYYREEENGRGNFPPRFSGLQFPNYSSELNVNALELDDSALYLCASSLVGGSDNEQFFGPGTRLTVL.

The rearrangement links TRBV7-6 to TRBJ2-2, with 11 bases matching TRBD1. This CDR3 region has 16 residues. V gave up 5 bases and J gave up 6 bases; unmatched junction bases: 8. Germline CDR1 is SGHVS and CDR2 is FNYEAQ. The CDR3 is CASSPNPGQGAGELFF. CDR3 sequence (DNA): TGTGCCAGCAGCCCAAATCCGGGACAGGGGGCCGGGGAGCTGTTTTTT.

The chain has TRBV7-3 and TRBJ2-3, with D perhaps matching TRBD2 (6 bases). V lost 5 bases to trimming and J lost 4 bases, with 10 bases between them. The germline V gene has CDR1 SGHTA and CDR2 FQGTGA. The CDR3 covers 13 residues. The CDR3 nucleotides are TGTGCCAGCAGCCCCGGAGGGGCAGATACGCAGTATTTT. This sequence encodes CASSPGGADTQYF.

The chain combines TRBV19 with TRBJ1-5, with unresolved D. CDR1 is LNHDA and CDR2 is SQIVND in the germline V gene (reference sequence). V was pared by 7 bases and J by 0 bases, with 19 bases between. CDR3 length equals 17 residues. The DNA of the CDR3 is TGTGCCAGTAATATTGGGTCCTGGGCGGATAGCAATCAGCCCCAGCATTTT. Translation: CASNIGSWADSNQPQHF. Filled out from reference TRBV19 and TRBJ1-5, the complete variable domain reads DGGITQSPKYLFRKEGQNVTLSCEQNLNHDAMYWYRQDPGQGLRLIYYSQIVNDFQKGDIAEGYSVSREKKESFPLTVTSAQKNPTAFYLCASNIGSWADSNQPQHFGDGTRLSIL.

The gene calls are TRBV19 and TRBJ1-2; 8 bases are a match to TRBD1. Germline-derived CDR1 and CDR2 are LNHDA and SQIVND (reference sequence). J was trimmed by 6 bases and V by 1 base; bases with no gene match: 7. The CDR3 sequence is 15 residues long. CDR3 coding DNA: TGTGCCAGTAGTATAGTTTCAGGGGGCAAGGATGGCTACACCTTC. The encoded protein is CASSIVSGGKDGYTF.

The genes are TRBV6-5 and TRBJ2-3, with D perhaps TRBD1 (5 bases). The CDR3 has 15 residues. Trimming left V 6 bases short and J 2 bases short, with 15 bases between. CDR1 is MNHEY, CDR2 SVGAGI, per germline. For the CDR3, the DNA is TGTGCCAGCAGGGCAGGGTGGGATAACACAGATACGCAGTATTTT. This gives the protein CASRAGWDNTDTQYF.

The chain combines TRBV24-1 with TRBJ1-5; D is uncertain. Looked up from germline, CDR1 is KGHDR and CDR2 is SFDVKD. The CDR3 length is 13 residues. The V end lost 4 bases, the J end lost 0 bases, and 3 bases lay between the germline ends. CDR3 region: CATSEGSNQPQHF. The CDR3 bases are TGTGCCACCAGTGAAGGTAGCAATCAGCCCCAGCATTTT.

The table lists this clone with a few counts. The CDR3 DNA sequence: TGTGCCAGCAGCCGTCCCCATTTCACCTCGGGACAGGGAGCTTTGGGCAATCAGCCCCAGCATTTT. This encodes CASSRPHFTSGQGALGNQPQHF. The rearrangement joins TRBV7-3 to TRBJ1-5, with 9 positions matching TRBD1. The length of the CDR3 is 22 residues. The junction had 25 bases not matched to a gene; V was cut back by 5 bases and J by 2 bases. Germline V gene sequence: CDR1 SGHTA, CDR2 FQGTGA. Full variable domain (outside the CDR3, taken from reference TRBV7-3 and TRBJ1-5): GAGVSQTPSNKVTEKGKYVELRCDPISGHTALYWYRQSLGQGPEFLIYFQGTGAADDSGLPNDRFFAVRPEGSVSTLKIQRTERGDSAVYLCASSRPHFTSGQGALGNQPQHFGDGTRLSIL.

This chain connects TRBV5-6 to TRBJ2-6; 7 nucleotides match TRBD2. The CDR3 loop spans 18 amino acids. Germline values: CDR1 SGHDT, CDR2 YYEEEE. V lost 3 bases to trimming and J lost 0 bases; unmatched junction nucleotides: 9. The CDR3 here is CASSSDGGKLSGANVLTF. CDR3 sequence (DNA): TGTGCCAGCAGCTCTGACGGGGGGAAGCTCTCTGGGGCCAACGTCCTGACTTTC.

The chain couples TRBV2 to TRBJ2-5; the match to TRBD2 covers 13 bases. Per germline, CDR1 SNHLY and CDR2 FYNNEI. The CDR3 is 15 amino acids. Trimming at V came to 3 bases and at J to 4 bases, leaving 2 bases not matched to a gene. The chain's CDR3 is CASSDGLAGVETQYF. The CDR3 coding sequence is TGTGCCAGCAGTGACGGACTAGCGGGAGTAGAGACCCAGTACTTC.